This T cell receptor (beta chain) originates from a study of T cell responses to AZD1222 COVID-19 vaccine. Remarks on this clone: The antigen is unknown.

The germline V gene has CDR1 SGHTS and CDR2 YDEGEE. Trimming left V 4 bases short and J 0 bases short, with 10 bases between. CDR3 length equals 14 residues. Study results and limitations: With two AZD1222 doses given, Spike-specific TCR breadth and depth both rose. Dominant at 160-218 and 743-854, vaccine-associated CD4 TCRs also spanned spike. Just a handful of AZD1222 recipients were seropositive at baseline.

Recipients boosted at about 4 weeks or about 12 weeks are pooled. The protocol was immunoSEQ multiplex PCR, while the TCRdb copy is restricted to in-frame clones and leaves out a portion. The sample consists of fewer than 150,000 clones, around 84% of them appearing once. V gene TRBV5-8 combines with J gene TRBJ1-2; D unresolved. The source of this sequence is an adult who received the AZD1222 COVID-19 vaccine. This specimen was peripheral blood, taken 28 days after the second AZD1222 dose. CDR3 amino acids: CASSRFRANYGYTF. CDR3 sequence (DNA): TGTGCCAGCAGCCGATTCCGAGCTAACTATGGCTACACCTTC.